The rows below give T cell receptor beta chains drawn from one sample of a study of shared clonotypes between healthy human individuals. Using immunoSEQ multiplex PCR, the repertoire was profiled, and TCRdb retains in-frame clones only, with some absent. This sample has over a million clones, with around 97% found just once. The sample comprised naive CD4+ T cells sorted from blood. Receptor source: a man aged 30-40 years in good health. The CDR3 runs from the conserved cysteine through the conserved F or W. D genes are given only for firm matches. Only some rows state a clone size, as once, few, many or a class for expanded clones.

abundance	v_gene	d_gene	j_gene	CDR3aa	CDR3nt
NA	TRBV28	NA	TRBJ2-7	CASSLQATNEQYF	TGTGCCAGCAGTTTACAAGCGACCAACGAGCAGTACTTC
NA	TRBV6-6	NA	TRBJ2-7	CATQRGRSYEQYF	TGTGCCACTCAGAGAGGGAGGTCCTACGAGCAGTACTTC
NA	TRBV11-3	TRBD2	TRBJ2-3	CASSPGAGGWDTQYF	TGTGCCAGCAGCCCGGGAGCGGGAGGGTGGGATACGCAGTATTTT
NA	TRBV5-1	NA	TRBJ2-7	CASSSSAITYEQYF	TGCGCCAGCAGCTCTAGCGCCATAACCTACGAGCAGTACTTC
once	TRBV7-9	NA	TRBJ2-7	CASSLEGGWSSYEQYF	TGTGCCAGCAGCTTAGAGGGGGGATGGTCCTCCTACGAGCAGTACTTC
NA	TRBV5-8	TRBD2	TRBJ2-7	CASSSGLFIEQYF	TGTGCCAGCAGCTCGGGACTATTCATCGAGCAGTACTTC
NA	TRBV27	TRBD2	TRBJ2-1	CASSKRAGGNNEQFF	TGTGCCAGCAGTAAACGAGCGGGAGGGAACAATGAGCAGTTCTTC
NA	TRBV7-3	NA	TRBJ1-2	CASSSGLGYTF	TGTGCCAGCAGCTCCGGACTAGGCTACACCTTC
NA	TRBV7-2	NA	TRBJ2-7	CASSDINRYSSSYEQYF	TGTGCCAGCAGCGATATCAACAGGTATTCAAGCTCCTACGAGCAGTACTTC
NA	TRBV7-9	NA	TRBJ2-7	CASSFIPYEQYF	TGTGCCAGCAGCTTCATACCCTACGAGCAGTACTTC
NA	TRBV5-6	TRBD1	TRBJ2-7	CASSLTGTASLGSYEQYF	TGTGCCAGCAGCTTAACCGGGACAGCCTCTTTGGGATCCTACGAGCAGTACTTC
NA	TRBV5-1	TRBD1	TRBJ2-7	CASSGGTGVNSKYF	TGCGCCAGCAGCGGCGGGACAGGGGTAAATTCGAAATACTTC
NA	TRBV7-2	NA	TRBJ2-1	CASSPNRGGREQFF	TGTGCCAGCAGCCCTAATCGAGGGGGAAGGGAGCAGTTCTTC
NA	TRBV5-5	NA	TRBJ2-3	CASSLEAGGMGDTQYF	TGTGCCAGCAGCTTGGAGGCTGGCGGGATGGGAGATACGCAGTATTTT
NA	TRBV7-8	NA	TRBJ1-2	CASSPPRGARGYTF	TGTGCCAGCAGCCCCCCCCGGGGGGCGAGGGGCTACACCTTC
once	TRBV5-1	NA	TRBJ1-4	CASSLDRGTNEKLFF	TGCGCCAGCAGCTTGGATCGGGGAACTAATGAAAAACTGTTTTTT
NA	TRBV11-1	NA	TRBJ1-5	CANRKGDQPQHF	TGTGCCAACCGAAAGGGGGATCAGCCCCAGCATTTT
NA	TRBV7-9	NA	TRBJ1-1	CASSPGGGVGSAEAFF	TGTGCCAGCAGTCCTGGCGGAGGGGTAGGGTCCGCTGAAGCTTTCTTT
NA	TRBV5-1	TRBD2	TRBJ2-3	CASSLISGSIADTQYF	TGCGCCAGCAGCTTGATCAGCGGGAGTATCGCAGATACGCAGTATTTT
NA	TRBV4-1	NA	TRBJ2-1	CASSQVRGNEQFF	TGCGCCAGCAGCCAAGTACGGGGGAATGAGCAGTTCTTC
NA	TRBV18	TRBD1	TRBJ1-2	CASSPDRGSNYGYTF	TGTGCCAGCTCACCAGACAGGGGGTCGAACTATGGCTACACCTTC
NA	TRBV11-2	TRBD2	TRBJ2-1	CASNLGGLNEQFF	TGTGCCAGCAACTTGGGGGGACTAAATGAGCAGTTCTTC
NA	TRBV7-6	NA	TRBJ1-4	CASSSLLWGFNEKLFF	TGTGCCAGCAGCTCCCTGTTGTGGGGGTTTAATGAAAAACTGTTTTTT
NA	TRBV7-8	NA	TRBJ1-2	CASVPSDGWIGYTF	TGTGCCAGCGTACCATCGGATGGGTGGATTGGCTACACCTTC